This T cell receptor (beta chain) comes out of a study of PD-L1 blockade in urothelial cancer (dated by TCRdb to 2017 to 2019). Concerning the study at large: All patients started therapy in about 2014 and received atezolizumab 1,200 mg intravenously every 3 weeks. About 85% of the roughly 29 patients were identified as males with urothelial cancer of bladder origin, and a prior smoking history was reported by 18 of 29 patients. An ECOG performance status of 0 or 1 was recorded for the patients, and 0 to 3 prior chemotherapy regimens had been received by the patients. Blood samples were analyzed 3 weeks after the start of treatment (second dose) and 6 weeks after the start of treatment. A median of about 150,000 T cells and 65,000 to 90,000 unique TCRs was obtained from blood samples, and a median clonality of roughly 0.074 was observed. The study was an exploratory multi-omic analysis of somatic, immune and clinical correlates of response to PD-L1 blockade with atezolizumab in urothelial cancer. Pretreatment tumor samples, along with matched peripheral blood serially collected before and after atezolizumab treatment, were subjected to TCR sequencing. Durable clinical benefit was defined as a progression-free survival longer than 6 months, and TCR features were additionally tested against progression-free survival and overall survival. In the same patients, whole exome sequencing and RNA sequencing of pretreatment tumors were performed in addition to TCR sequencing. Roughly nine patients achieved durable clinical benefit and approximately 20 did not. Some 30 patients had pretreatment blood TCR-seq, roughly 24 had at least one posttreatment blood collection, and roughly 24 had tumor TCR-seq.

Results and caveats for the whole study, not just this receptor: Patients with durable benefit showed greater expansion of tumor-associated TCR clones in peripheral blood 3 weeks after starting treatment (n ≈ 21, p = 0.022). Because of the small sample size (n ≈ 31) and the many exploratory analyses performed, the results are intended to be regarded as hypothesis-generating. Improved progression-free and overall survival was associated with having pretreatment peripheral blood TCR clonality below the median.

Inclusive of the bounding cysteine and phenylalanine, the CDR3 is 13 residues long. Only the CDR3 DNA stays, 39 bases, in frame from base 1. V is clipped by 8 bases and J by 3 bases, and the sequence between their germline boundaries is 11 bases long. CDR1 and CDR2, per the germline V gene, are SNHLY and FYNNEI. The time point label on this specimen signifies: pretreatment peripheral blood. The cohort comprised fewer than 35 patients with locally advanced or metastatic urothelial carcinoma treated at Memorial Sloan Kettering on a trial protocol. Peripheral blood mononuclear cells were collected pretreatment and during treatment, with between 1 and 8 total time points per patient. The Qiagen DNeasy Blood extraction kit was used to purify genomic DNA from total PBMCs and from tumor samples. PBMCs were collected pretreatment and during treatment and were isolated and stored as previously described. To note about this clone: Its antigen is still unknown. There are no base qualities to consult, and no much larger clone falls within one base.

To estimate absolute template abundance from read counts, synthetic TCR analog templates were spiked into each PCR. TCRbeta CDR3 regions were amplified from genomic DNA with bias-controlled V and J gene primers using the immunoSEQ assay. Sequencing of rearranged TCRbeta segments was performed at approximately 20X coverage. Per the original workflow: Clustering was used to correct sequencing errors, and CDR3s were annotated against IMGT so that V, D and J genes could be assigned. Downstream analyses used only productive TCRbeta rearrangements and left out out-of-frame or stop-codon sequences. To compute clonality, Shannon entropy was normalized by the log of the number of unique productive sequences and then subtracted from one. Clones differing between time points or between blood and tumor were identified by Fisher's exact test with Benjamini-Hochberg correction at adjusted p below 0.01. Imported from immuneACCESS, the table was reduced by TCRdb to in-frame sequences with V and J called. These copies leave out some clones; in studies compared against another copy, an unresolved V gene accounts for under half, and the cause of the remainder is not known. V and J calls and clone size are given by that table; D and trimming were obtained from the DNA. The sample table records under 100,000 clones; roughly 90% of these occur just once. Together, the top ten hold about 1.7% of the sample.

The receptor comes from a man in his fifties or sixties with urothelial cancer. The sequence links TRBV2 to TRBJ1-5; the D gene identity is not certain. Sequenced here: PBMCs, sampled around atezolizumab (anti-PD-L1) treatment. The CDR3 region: CASLDSPNQPQHF. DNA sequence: TGTGCCAGCCTGGACTCCCCCAATCAGCCCCAGCATTTT. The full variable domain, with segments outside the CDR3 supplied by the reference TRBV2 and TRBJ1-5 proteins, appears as EPEVTQTPSHQVTQMGQEVILRCVPISNHLYFYWYRQILGQKVEFLVSFYNNEISEKSEIFDDQFSVERPDGSNFTLKIRSTKLEDSAMYFCASLDSPNQPQHFGDGTRLSIL.